This entry describes one T cell receptor beta chain. The antigen is undetermined. This sample was taken from a study of beta chain features in type 1 diabetes. Study overall: In age, gender and cell yields, patients were similar to healthy donors. The samples had 100 million to 140 million sorted cells examined in all. Whole-study findings and limits: The cDNA sequencing approach could over-represent high-TCR-expressing cells. Type 1 diabetes patients showed fewer insertions and more deletions at VDJ junctions.

V lost 6 bases and J lost 4, with 10 bases in between. The germline gives CDR1 MNHNS, CDR2 SASEGT. The CDR3 covers 13 residues. What was sequenced were expressed TCRB transcripts, since all of the isolated RNA had been reverse transcribed. Generated by immunoSEQ multiplex PCR, the TCRdb table keeps only in-frame clones and is missing some. The sample holds fewer than 200,000 clones, roughly 8.1% seen once. This chain links TRBV6-1 with TRBJ1-5, with D possibly being TRBD1 (5 bases). This clonotype was obtained from a man between 18 and 35 years old in good health. Sequencing input: central memory CD4+ T cells from blood. The CDR3 DNA reads as TGTGCCAGCAGCGTTAGGGGTAATCAGCCCCAGCATTTT. Its protein product is CASSVRGNQPQHF.